The source of this T cell receptor beta chain is a study of T cell repertoires and leukemia-associated antigens. Overall study findings and caveats: The four groups had similar numbers of Vbeta, Jbeta genes and CDR3s.

This CDR3 has 14 residues. From germline, CDR1 is SQVTM and CDR2 ANQGSEA. The V and J ends lost 5 bases and 0 bases respectively, with 14 bases between them. Using its own MiXCR run on the 5' RACE reads, TCRdb lists one record per CDR3 protein. The table has around 9,400 distinct CDR3 sequences, about 43% seen once. This clonotype is medium-sized. Its antigen is currently unknown. The sample comprised CD3+ T cells sorted from blood and cultured. The origin of this receptor is a female donor in good health. This chain connects TRBV29-1 to TRBJ2-7; D not resolved. The CDR3 DNA follows: TGCAGCGTTAAGTTAAACAGAGACTCCTACGAGCAGTACTTC. Protein sequence: CSVKLNRDSYEQYF.